A selection of T cell receptor beta chains follows, all from one sample in a study of human T cells and chemical hapten exposure. MiXCR, applied by TCRdb to the RACE reads, yields one record per CDR3 protein. The repertoire has 80,000 to 100,000 distinct CDR3 sequences, 10% to 12% of them found once; the top ten carry roughly 3.7%. The material sequenced was whole blood, taken in connection with sensitization to the hapten diphenylcyclopropenone (DPC). The receptors here all came from a woman aged 45-65 years with alopecia areata. Some clones in this sample may be carry-over from other donors' samples. Both conserved end residues are part of each CDR3. A D gene is named only where the DNA matches it firmly. For some rows the clone size is stated as once, few or many, or as a class when expanded; others skip it.

size | J | D | V | DNA | CDR3
many | TRBJ2-1 | TRBD2 | TRBV24-1 | TGTGCCACCAGTGAGTGGACTAGCGGATACAATGAGCAGTTCTTC | CATSEWTSGYNEQFF
few | TRBJ2-4 | TRBD1 | TRBV6-2/TRBV6-3 | TGTGCCAGCAGTTACCCCACAGGGGGCCAACTAAACATTCAGTACTTC | CASSYPTGGQLNIQYF
many | TRBJ2-7 | TRBD1 | TRBV6-1 | TGTGCCAGCATTCCCCCGTCGGGACAGGGTCCCTACGAGCAGTACTTC | CASIPPSGQGPYEQYF
- | TRBJ1-6 | - | TRBV14 | TGTACCAGCAGCCCCCCCGCGGGGTGGAATTCACCCCTCCACTTT | CTSSPPAGWNSPLHF
many | TRBJ1-1 | - | TRBV7-9 | TGTGCCAGCAGCTCTCCCGGAGGGTTAGGCACTGAAGCTTTCTTT | CASSSPGGLGTEAFF
many | TRBJ1-1 | - | TRBV29-1 | TGCAGCGTGGTGGTGGCGGGACTCCAGAACACTGAAGCTTTCTTT | CSVVVAGLQNTEAFF
once | TRBJ2-1 | - | TRBV9 | TGTGCCAGCAGCGTAGACTACCACAATGAGCAGTTCTTC | CASSVDYHNEQFF
many | TRBJ2-2 | - | TRBV20-1 | TGCAGTGCTAGAGATCTGGCCCTATCCGGGGAGCTGTTTTTT | CSARDLALSGELFF
many | TRBJ1-2 | TRBD1 | TRBV2 | TGTGCCAGCAGGCCCGGGACAGGGGGCGTTGGCTACACCTTC | CASRPGTGGVGYTF
many | TRBJ2-1 | - | TRBV3-1 | TGTGCCAGCAGCCAAGGTAGCAATGAGCAGTTCTTC | CASSQGSNEQFF
many | TRBJ1-1 | - | TRBV4-1 | TGCGCCAGCAGCCAAGAATCCCGTGGTGCTGAAGCTTTCTTT | CASSQESRGAEAFF
many | TRBJ2-4 | - | TRBV5-1 | TGCGCCAGCAGCTTAGACACCAGGCTAGCCAAAAACATTCAGTACTTC | CASSLDTRLAKNIQYF
few | TRBJ2-2 | TRBD2 | TRBV7-3 | TGTGCCAGCAGCCCTGGGGGGGAGAACACCGGGGAGCTGTTTTTT | CASSPGGENTGELFF
many | TRBJ2-2 | - | TRBV4-3 | TGCGCCAGCAGCCAAGATCGCGGGGTCGGGGAGCTGTTTTTT | CASSQDRGVGELFF
- | TRBJ2-7 | - | TRBV29-1 | TGCAGCGTTGATTGGGGGGCCCACGAGCAGTACTTC | CSVDWGAHEQYF
many | TRBJ2-7 | - | TRBV7-9 | TGTGCCAGCAGCTTCAGCGCGGGACCCTACGAGCAGTACTTC | CASSFSAGPYEQYF
- | TRBJ2-7 | - | TRBV10-1 | TGCGCCAGCAGTGTTGGGGTAGGGTACGAGCAGTACTTC | CASSVGVGYEQYF
few | TRBJ2-3 | - | TRBV11-2 | TGTGCCAGCAGCCATCAGGCGGGGACGCAGTATTTT | CASSHQAGTQYF
many | TRBJ1-1 | - | TRBV11-3 | TGTGCCAGCAGCTTAGAGGAGGGCCTGAACACTGAAGCTTTCTTT | CASSLEEGLNTEAFF
once | TRBJ2-1 | TRBD2 | TRBV29-1 | TGCAGCGGGAGGGGTGGACTAGCGGGATACAATGAGCAGTTCTTC | CSGRGGLAGYNEQFF
- | TRBJ2-1 | TRBD2 | TRBV7-3 | TGTGCCAGCAGCTTAACGCGGTTAGCGGGAGGGGTCAATGAGCAGTTCTTC | CASSLTRLAGGVNEQFF
many | TRBJ1-6 | - | TRBV5-6 | TGTGCCAGCAGCTTAAGACAGCCTTCACCCCTCCACTTT | CASSLRQPSPLHF
few | TRBJ2-2 | - | TRBV18 | TGTGCCAGCTTCCGGGACGCAGGATACACCGGGGAGCTGTTTTTT | CASFRDAGYTGELFF
many | TRBJ2-1 | TRBD1 | TRBV7-9 | TGTGCCAGCAGCCCGGACAGGGGGAACTCCTACAATGAGCAGTTCTTC | CASSPDRGNSYNEQFF
few | TRBJ2-2 | TRBD2 | TRBV6-2/TRBV6-3 | TGTGCCAGCTATGTACAACCGGGGGCTCCAGCGGGAGGGGCCACCGGGGAGCTGTTTTTT | CASYVQPGAPAGGATGELFF
- | TRBJ2-7 | TRBD1 | TRBV12-3/TRBV12-4 | TGTGCCAGCAGAGGAGGACAGGGAGAGCAGTACTTC | CASRGGQGEQYF
- | TRBJ1-3 | - | TRBV12-3/TRBV12-4 | TGTGCCAGCTCCCCAGGCTCCTCTGGAAACACCATATATTTT | CASSPGSSGNTIYF
- | TRBJ1-2 | - | TRBV21-1 | TGTGCCAGCAGCAAAGAGAGCAACCGGGACAGGGCCGGCTACACCTTC | CASSKESNRDRAGYTF
many | TRBJ2-7 | TRBD1 | TRBV2 | TGTGCCAGCAATAACCAAGAGGGGACAGGGCTATACGAGCAGTACTTC | CASNNQEGTGLYEQYF
- | TRBJ1-4 | - | TRBV6-1 | TGTGCCAGCAGTGCCGACTGGGCTAATGAAAAACTGTTTTTT | CASSADWANEKLFF